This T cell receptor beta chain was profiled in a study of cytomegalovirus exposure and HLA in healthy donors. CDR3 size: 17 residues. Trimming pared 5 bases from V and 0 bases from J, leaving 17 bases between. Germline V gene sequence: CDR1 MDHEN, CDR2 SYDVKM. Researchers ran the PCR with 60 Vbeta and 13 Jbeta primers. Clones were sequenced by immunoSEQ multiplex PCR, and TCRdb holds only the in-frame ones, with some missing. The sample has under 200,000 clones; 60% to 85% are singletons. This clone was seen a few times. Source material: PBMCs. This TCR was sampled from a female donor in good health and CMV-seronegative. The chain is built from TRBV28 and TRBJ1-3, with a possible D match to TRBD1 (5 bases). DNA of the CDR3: TGTGCCAGCAGTCCATGGACACCTCCGAGCTCTGGAAACACCATATATTTT. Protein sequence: CASSPWTPPSSGNTIYF. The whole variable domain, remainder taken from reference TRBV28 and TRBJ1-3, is DVKVTQSSRYLVKRTGEKVFLECVQDMDHENMFWYRQDPGLGLRLIYFSYDVKMKEKGDIPEGYSVSREKKERFSLILESASTNQTSMYLCASSPWTPPSSGNTIYFGEGSWLTVV.